These 29 T cell receptor beta chains came from one sample sequenced in a study of shared clonotypes between healthy human individuals. Profiled with immunoSEQ multiplex PCR; TCRdb holds only in-frame clones, not every one. The table lists 2 million to 2.5 million clones, less than 95% of them singletons, with approximately 0.41% in the top ten. Specimen: naive CD4+ T cells from PBMCs. Subset here: CD45RA+ positively selected. The source is a man between 18 and 35 years old in good health. Some clones in this sample may be carry-over from other donors' samples.

The rearrangement uses TRBV25-1 and TRBJ2-7, with D unclear. The CDR3 is 11 residues long. V shed 6 bases and J shed 9 bases, with 12 bases lying between them. CDR1 MGHDK and CDR2 SYGVNS come from the germline V gene. CDR3 in DNA: TGTGCCAGCAGATCTTTTACGGCGCAGTACTTC. This translates into CASRSFTAQYF.

The rearrangement links TRBV5-1 to TRBJ2-6, with 8 bases matching TRBD1. The V gene's germline CDR1 is SGHRS and CDR2 YFSETQ. The V segment lost 2 bases and the J segment 0 bases; nucleotides outside the gene matches: 10. The CDR3 loop spans 19 amino acids. CDR3 sequence reads: CASSFRPGGHPSGANVLTF. The CDR3 coding sequence is TGCGCCAGCAGCTTTAGGCCAGGGGGCCATCCCTCTGGGGCCAACGTCCTGACTTTC.

The chain is built from TRBV14 and TRBJ2-1; D is possibly TRBD1 or TRBD2 (5 bases each). The germline V gene has CDR1 SGHDN and CDR2 FVKESK. The CDR3 runs 15 residues. V lost 7 bases and J lost 8, with 21 bases in between. The CDR3 protein is CASTPYLGGEDEQFF. The DNA of the CDR3 is TGTGCCAGCACTCCCTACCTTGGGGGAGAGGATGAGCAGTTCTTC.

The V and J genes are TRBV18 and TRBJ2-2; D gene uncertain. The germline V and J ends were trimmed by 0 bases and 6 bases, with 5 bases remaining between them. Germline lookup yields CDR1 KGHSH and CDR2 LQKENI. The CDR3 runs 13 residues. CDR3 sequence: CASSPPLPGELFF. The CDR3 DNA sequence: TGTGCCAGCTCACCACCTCTCCCCGGGGAGCTGTTTTTT.

The rearrangement links TRBV6-5 to TRBJ2-7; 7 bases are a match to TRBD1. Germline V CDR1 and CDR2: MNHEY, SVGAGI. The CDR3 covers 14 residues. V dropped 4 bases and J dropped 4; count of bases not matched to a gene: 7. DNA of the CDR3: TGTGCCAGCAGTTGGGACAGTTCTCTTTACGAGCAGTACTTC. Translated: CASSWDSSLYEQYF.

The chain recombines TRBV2 with TRBJ2-1; TRBD1 or TRBD2 may be the D gene (6 bases each). The CDR3 spans 15 residues. Germline lookup yields CDR1 SNHLY and CDR2 FYNNEI. Trimming removed 7 bases from V and 8 bases from J, with 21 bases in between. CDR3 nucleotides: TGTGCCAGCATCCTATTAGGGGGGAGCCGTCATGAGCAGTTCTTC. Its protein is CASILLGGSRHEQFF.

The genes are TRBV19 and TRBJ2-1; D possibly corresponds to TRBD2 (5 bases). Looked up from germline, CDR1 is LNHDA and CDR2 is SQIVND (reference sequence). Trimming took 2 bases from V and 1 from J, leaving 18 bases between them. The CDR3 is 18 amino acids. The CDR3 protein is CASSITPSGFGSYNEQFF. The CDR3 coding sequence is TGTGCCAGTAGTATAACCCCCTCGGGGTTTGGGTCCTACAATGAGCAGTTCTTC.

The V gene is TRBV5-1, the J gene TRBJ1-2; no firm D call. Looked up from germline, CDR1 is SGHRS and CDR2 is YFSETQ. The CDR3 has 13 amino acids. The V gene lost 0 bases and the J gene lost 5 bases, with 8 bases spanning the gap. The CDR3 reads CASSLVGEYGYTF. The CDR3, as DNA: TGCGCCAGCAGCTTGGTCGGGGAATATGGCTACACCTTC.

This chain links TRBV28 with TRBJ1-1, with D uncertain. The CDR3 runs to 12 residues. Germline V gene lookup returns CDR1 MDHEN and CDR2 SYDVKM. The V gene lost 5 bases and the J gene lost 4 bases, with 8 bases spanning the gap. The DNA for the CDR3 is TGTGCCAGCAGTGGATCGATCACTGAAGCTTTCTTT. As protein: CASSGSITEAFF.

The rearrangement links TRBV4-2 to TRBJ2-2; 7 bases line up with TRBD1. Germline CDR1 is LGHNA and CDR2 is YNFKEQ. The CDR3 length is 17 residues. V lost 3 bases and J lost 2; bases outside the gene matches: 9. For the CDR3, the DNA is TGTGCCAGCAGCCACGGTTTGGACAGGAGAAACACCGGGGAGCTGTTTTTT. It encodes CASSHGLDRRNTGELFF.

This chain joins TRBV14 and TRBJ2-3; unclear D gene. Germline V CDR1 and CDR2: SGHDN, FVKESK. The CDR3 sequence is 14 residues long. The germline V and J ends were trimmed by 3 bases and 5 bases, with 12 bases remaining between them. CDR3 DNA sequence: TGTGCCAGCAGCCACTTAGGCTTTAGAGATACGCAGTATTTT. This gives the protein CASSHLGFRDTQYF.

This clone was observed a single time. This sequence joins TRBV27 and TRBJ2-1, with TRBD1 identical over 8 bases. Germline V gene lookup returns CDR1 MNHEY and CDR2 SMNVEV (reference sequence). After removal of 5 bases from V and 4 bases from J, the junction contained 4 bases not matched to a gene. The CDR3 is 14 residues long. The CDR3 here is CASSITGGYNEQFF. In DNA form, the CDR3 reads TGTGCCAGCAGTATCACAGGGGGATACAATGAGCAGTTCTTC.

The V call is TRBV28, the J call TRBJ2-3; perhaps TRBD1 as D (5 bases). Germline CDR1 reads MDHEN; CDR2 reads SYDVKM. This CDR3 spans 14 amino acids. V shed 4 bases and J shed 2 bases, with 10 bases lying between them. This CDR3 reads CASSSRQPTDTQYF. Here the CDR3 DNA reads TGTGCCAGCAGTTCGCGACAGCCCACAGATACGCAGTATTTT.

The table lists this clone with a count of one. The chain has TRBV15 and TRBJ2-1, with D perhaps given as TRBD1 or TRBD2 (6 bases each). Germline V gene data show CDR1 as LNHNV and CDR2 as YYDKDF (reference sequence). The CDR3 is made up of 16 amino acids. Trimming pared 2 bases from V and 1 base from J, leaving 12 bases between. As DNA, the CDR3 is TGTGCCACCAGCAGAAGGGGGGACGGATCCTACAATGAGCAGTTCTTC. It encodes CATSRRGDGSYNEQFF.

This clone was observed once. The V gene is TRBV4-3, the J gene TRBJ2-1, with D possibly matching TRBD1 (6 bases). Germline V CDR1 and CDR2: LGHNA, YSLEER. The CDR3 runs to 16 residues. Trimming took off 2 bases at V and 4 bases at J, with 15 bases between the two ends. The CDR3 nucleotides are TGCGCCAGCAGCCAAAGCCCCAGGGGTGAATACAATGAGCAGTTCTTC. Translating it yields CASSQSPRGEYNEQFF.

V and J are TRBV5-1 and TRBJ2-7; 10 bases agree with TRBD1. The trim removed 4 bases at V and 5 bases at J, leaving 9 bases unmatched. Germline values: CDR1 SGHRS, CDR2 YFSETQ. The CDR3 has 15 amino acids. The CDR3 DNA follows: TGCGCCAGCAGCGCGCGGGACAGGGGAGGGGACGAGCAGTACTTC. This gives the protein CASSARDRGGDEQYF.

This chain links TRBV7-8 with TRBJ1-4; 7 bases agree with TRBD1. The CDR3 is 18 residues long. Trimming took 1 base from V and 0 from J; bases not matched to a gene: 8. Per germline, CDR1 SGHVS and CDR2 FQNEAQ. For the CDR3, the DNA is TGTGCCAGCAGCTTAGGGGCAGGGGGTGTTGCAACTAATGAAAAACTGTTTTTT. It yields the protein CASSLGAGGVATNEKLFF. Complete variable domain (other parts from reference TRBV7-8 and TRBJ1-4): GAGVSQSPRYKVAKRGQDVALRCDPISGHVSLFWYQQALGQGPEFLTYFQNEAQLDKSGLPSDRFFAERPEGSVSTLKIQRTQQEDSAVYLCASSLGAGGVATNEKLFFGSGTQLSVL.

This chain links TRBV5-1 with TRBJ1-4, with D possibly matching TRBD1 (5 bases). V gave up 0 bases and J gave up 8 bases, with 11 bases separating them. Germline loops: CDR1 SGHRS, CDR2 YFSETQ. CDR3 length: 14 amino acids. Here the CDR3 DNA reads TGCGCCAGCAGCTTGGCAGGGAACGACGAAAAACTGTTTTTT. It translates to CASSLAGNDEKLFF.

The chain combines TRBV4-1 with TRBJ2-7; 9 bases are shared with TRBD1. CDR1 is MGHRA and CDR2 is YSYEKL in the germline V gene. There are 15 residues in the CDR3. Losses at the gene ends were 3 bases for V and 4 bases for J; bases not matched to a gene: 7. The CDR3 spells CASSQASGQGYEQYF. The DNA of the CDR3 is TGCGCCAGCAGCCAGGCCTCGGGACAGGGTTACGAGCAGTACTTC.

The chain couples TRBV18 to TRBJ2-7; a possible D gene is TRBD1 (5 bases). This CDR3 comprises 14 residues. Germline-derived CDR1 and CDR2 are KGHSH and LQKENI. V shed 3 bases and J shed 0 bases, with 9 bases lying between them. The CDR3 sequence: CASSPRQSSYEQYF. The CDR3 bases are TGTGCCAGCTCACCCAGACAGAGCTCCTACGAGCAGTACTTC.

The chain employs TRBV7-9 and TRBJ1-1, with D unresolved. V was trimmed by 3 bases and J by 0 bases, leaving 5 bases between them. The CDR3 is 13 residues long. Germline V gene sequence: CDR1 SEHNR, CDR2 FQNEAQ (reference sequence). The CDR3 spells CASSFSLNTEAFF. CDR3 coding DNA: TGTGCCAGCAGCTTCTCTCTGAACACTGAAGCTTTCTTT. The full variable domain, in which reference TRBV7-9 and TRBJ1-1 provide the parts outside the CDR3, is DTGVSQNPRHKITKRGQNVTFRCDPISEHNRLYWYRQTLGQGPEFLTYFQNEAQLEKSRLLSDRFSAERPKGSFSTLEIQRTEQGDSAMYLCASSFSLNTEAFFGQGTRLTVV.

The CDR3: CASSLSFPAAFF. DNA of the CDR3: TGTGCCAGCAGTTTATCATTTCCTGCAGCTTTCTTT. V gene TRBV28 combines with J gene TRBJ1-1; D is unresolved. The V and J ends lost 1 base and 10 bases respectively, with 10 bases between them. The germline gives CDR1 MDHEN, CDR2 SYDVKM. The CDR3 is 12 residues long.

This chain connects TRBV28 to TRBJ2-2, with 8 bases matching TRBD2. V was clipped by 5 bases and J by 6 bases; unmatched bases: 11. This CDR3 region has 16 residues. Germline V gene lookup returns CDR1 MDHEN and CDR2 SYDVKM. The CDR3 region is CASSPPLAGGPGELFF. The DNA for the CDR3 is TGTGCCAGCAGTCCCCCCCTGGCGGGGGGTCCCGGGGAGCTGTTTTTT.

This clone was seen a single time. The gene calls are TRBV29-1 and TRBJ1-6; maybe TRBD1 (5 bases). The CDR3 runs 16 residues. Trimming removed 4 bases at V and 3 bases at J, with 16 bases between. The V gene's germline CDR1 is SQVTM and CDR2 ANQGSEA. The CDR3 protein is CSVGFSEGRYNSPLHF. CDR3 DNA sequence: TGCAGCGTTGGCTTCTCTGAGGGGCGCTATAATTCACCCCTCCACTTT.

The chain has TRBV7-8 and TRBJ1-1, with no clear D. Germline lookup yields CDR1 SGHVS and CDR2 FQNEAQ. Trimming removed 2 bases from V and 7 bases from J, with 8 bases in between. This CDR3 has 12 residues. CDR3 bases: TGTGCCAGCAGCTTAAAAGGTAATGAAGCTTTCTTT. Its protein is CASSLKGNEAFF.

The chain joins TRBV5-1 to TRBJ1-1; TRBD1 matches at 11 bases. Trimming took 5 bases from V and 4 from J; bases not matched to a gene: 4. CDR3 length: 14 residues. Germline lookup yields CDR1 SGHRS and CDR2 YFSETQ. CDR3 sequence: CASRLGTGGTEAFF. The CDR3 region has the DNA TGCGCCAGCAGACTGGGGACAGGGGGCACTGAAGCTTTCTTT.

The chain joins TRBV19 to TRBJ2-1; 14 nucleotides line up with TRBD2. In germline, CDR1 is LNHDA, CDR2 SQIVND (reference sequence). V lost 5 bases and J lost 4; bases outside the gene matches: 4. There are 16 residues in the CDR3. In DNA, the CDR3 is TGTGCCAGTAGTGCCCGGACTAGCGGGAGGTACAATGAGCAGTTCTTC. Translating gives CASSARTSGRYNEQFF.

This chain connects TRBV30 to TRBJ1-5, with D possibly being TRBD1 (5 bases). With 1 base removed from V and 7 bases from J, the gap between germline ends came to 14 bases. Per the germline V gene, CDR1 is GTSNPN and CDR2 is SVGIG (reference sequence). CDR3 length: 14 residues. The chain's CDR3 is CAWSAQGRGQPQHF. CDR3 nucleotides: TGTGCCTGGAGTGCTCAGGGTCGCGGGCAGCCCCAGCATTTT. The full variable domain, its missing parts supplied by reference TRBV30 and TRBJ1-5, is SQTIHQWPATLVQPVGSPLSLECTVEGTSNPNLYWYRQAAGRGLQLLFYSVGIGQISSEVPQNLSASRPQDRQFILSSKKLLLSDSGFYLCAWSAQGRGQPQHFGDGTRLSIL.

The chain's CDR3 is CASSPGPTPYEQYF. The CDR3 DNA sequence: TGTGCCAGCAGCCCGGGACCGACCCCCTACGAGCAGTACTTC. The V call is TRBV7-3, the J call TRBJ2-7; D is tentatively TRBD1 or TRBD2 (5 bases each). V dropped 5 bases and J dropped 2 bases, with 13 bases sitting between them. Germline V gene sequence: CDR1 SGHTA, CDR2 FQGTGA. This CDR3 is built from 14 residues.